This TCR beta chain was captured by sequencing in a study of cytomegalovirus exposure and HLA in healthy donors. The study, taken as a whole, reports: According to the study, around 160 TCR beta chains were cytomegalovirus-associated. That first-cohort TCR clusters tended to co-occur in the approximately 110 validation repertoires was found in a later analysis. As confirmed in vitro, three CMV-associated chains were specific for CMV antigens.

Repertoires were generated with immunoSEQ multiplex PCR, while TCRdb's copy carries only in-frame clones and drops some. The data show about 150,000 clones, with 88% seen just once and around 3% held by the top ten. As concerns this clone: Its target is not known.

CDR3 length: 13 amino acids. The V end lost 2 bases, the J end lost 7 bases, and 6 bases lay between the germline ends. CDR1 and CDR2 from the germline V gene are MDHEN and SYDVKM. Sequences were obtained from PBMCs. The gene calls are TRBV28 and TRBJ1-6; unclear D gene. This TCR was recovered from a young man in good health and CMV-seronegative. Here the CDR3 DNA reads TGTGCCAGCAGTTTAAATATGAATTCACCCCTCCACTTT. Translating it yields CASSLNMNSPLHF.